Shown below are 21 T cell receptor gamma chains from a single sample sequenced in a study of γδ T cells in repeated Plasmodium falciparum infection. TCRdb re-identified clones in the multiplex PCR reads via CATT. The repertoire has some 30,000 gamma-chain clones, about 1.5% of them found once; the top ten carry just under 20%. Flow sorting of PBMC yielded separate Vgamma9/Vdelta2+ and Vdelta2-negative gammadelta T cell populations for bulk repertoire analysis. What was sequenced was gamma-delta T cells from blood. These receptor sequences come from a pool of human donors (malaria-infected and uninfected, not separated).

There are a few counts of this clone. The TCRdb record carries a much larger clone's protein, which differs from this DNA's translation at residue 4; a read error is the likely cause, and the protein listed here is the DNA translation. The chain is built from TRGV4 and TRGJ1 or TRGJ2. TCRdb carries no J gene annotation; the J gene was assigned here by matching the DNA with germline. Germline V gives CDR1 EGSTGY, CDR2 YDSYTSSV. V lost 10 bases to trimming and J lost 7 bases; unmatched junction nucleotides: 4. The CDR3 extends over 9 amino acids. CDR3 region: CATSYKKLF. For the CDR3, the DNA is TGTGCCACATCGTATAAGAAACTCTTT.

In this sample, this clone turned up many times. Since a much larger clone is just one base distant, this may be a read error. This chain links TRGV9 with TRGJ1 or TRGJ2. CDR3 length: 12 amino acids. Germline lookup yields CDR1 GITISATS and CDR2 ISYDGTV (reference sequence). J was trimmed by 12 bases and V by 2 bases; bases with no gene match: 10. CDR3 DNA: TGTGCCTTGTGGGAGGGGTGGGAGAGGAAACTCTTT. Residues: CALWEGWERKLF.

This clone has a count of ten or more. A read error is the likely source, as a far larger clone sits one nucleotide away. At the DNA level, this CDR3 is encoded by other sequences in the same sample as well. The chain is built from TRGV9 and TRGJP. The J gene is not listed in TCRdb, so it was assigned here from a DNA match to germline. The V gene's germline CDR1 is GITISATS and CDR2 ISYDGTV (reference sequence). The CDR3 is made up of 16 amino acids. CDR3 nucleotide sequence: TGTGCCCTGTGGGAGGTTCGCGAGTTGGGCAAAAAAATCAAGGTATTT. Translation: CALWEVRELGKKIKVF.

This clone was found a few times. For this DNA, TCRdb reports the protein of a much larger clone, which diverges at residue 8, most likely from a read error; the protein presented here is translated directly from the DNA. This sequence joins TRGV8 and TRGJ1 or TRGJ2. Because TCRdb records no J gene, it was assigned here through a match of the DNA to germline. The CDR3 has 11 amino acids. V shed 6 bases, J shed 11 bases, and the junction held 10 bases outside the gene matches. Germline V lookup: CDR1 VENAVY, CDR2 YDSYNSRV. CDR3 residues: CATWITHEKLF. CDR3 sequence (DNA): TGTGCCACCTGGATCACTCATGAGAAACTCTTT.

This clone was observed a few times. A read error is likely here: a far larger clone is one base away. Additional DNA sequences in this sample encode the identical CDR3. The genes are TRGV2 and TRGJ1 or TRGJ2. The J gene is absent in TCRdb and was assigned here via DNA matching to germline. This CDR3 has 14 amino acids. CDR1 EGSNGY and CDR2 YDSYNSKV come from the germline V gene. With V trimmed by 0 bases and J by 5 bases, 7 bases remained unmatched. CDR3 nucleotide sequence: TGTGCCACCTGGGACGGGTTAACGCATTATAAGAAACTCTTT. Protein product: CATWDGLTHYKKLF.

With regard to this clone: TCRdb's protein for this DNA is that of a much larger clone and differs from the translation at residue 7, likely a read error; the protein shown is the DNA translation. CDR3 coding DNA: TGTGCCTTGTGGGAGGTGCCGGGTATTAAGAAACTCTTT. This codes for CALWEVPGIKKLF. V gene TRGV9 combines with J gene TRGJ1 or TRGJ2. The CDR3 runs to 13 residues. With 0 bases clipped from V and 9 bases from J, the junction kept 8 bases outside the gene matches. CDR1 and CDR2 from the germline V gene are GITISATS and ISYDGTV (reference sequence).

This clone was observed many times. The protein in TCRdb stems from a much larger clone and differs at residue 7 from this DNA's translation, likely a read error; here the protein is translated from the DNA. This chain connects TRGV3 to TRGJ1 or TRGJ2. Germline loops: CDR1 VTNTFY, CDR2 YDVSTARD (reference sequence). V lost 0 bases and J lost 8; bases outside the gene matches: 4. The CDR3 sequence is 12 residues long. The CDR3 is CATWDRTHKKLF. CDR3 DNA: TGTGCCACCTGGGACAGGACCCATAAGAAACTCTTT.

In regard to this clone: It differs at one base from a far larger clone, so likely a read error. Other DNA sequences in this sample translate to the same CDR3. The chain employs TRGV9 and TRGJP. Here the J gene was assigned by germline matching of the DNA, as TCRdb has none. J lost 13 bases, V lost 4 bases, and 16 bases had no gene match. Germline lookup yields CDR1 GITISATS and CDR2 ISYDGTV (reference sequence). The CDR3 loop spans 17 amino acids. The CDR3 loop reads CALWDNLNGLGKKIKVF. Written as DNA, the CDR3 is TGTGCCTTGTGGGATAACCTAAACGGGTTAGGCAAAAAAATCAAGGTATTT.

This clone was seen at least ten times. It is likely a read error: a sequence one base away is far more abundant. This sample also contains other DNA sequences that code for the same CDR3. The chain has TRGV9 and TRGJ1 or TRGJ2. TCRdb gives no J gene; it was assigned here by matching the DNA to germline. CDR1 GITISATS and CDR2 ISYDGTV come from the germline V gene (reference sequence). The CDR3 is 14 residues long. In DNA form, the CDR3 reads TGTGCCCTGTGGGAGGTGCTCCTTGGTTATAAGAAACTCTTT. It is translated as CALWEVLLGYKKLF.

This clone was seen repeatedly, ten times or more. TCRdb pairs this DNA with a much larger clone's protein that differs at residue 5, likely a read error; the protein shown was translated from the DNA. This chain joins TRGV9 and TRGJP. No J gene is reported in TCRdb; it was inferred here by comparing the DNA with germline. Looked up from germline, CDR1 is GITISATS and CDR2 is ISYDGTV (reference sequence). This CDR3 spans 18 amino acids. J lost 9 bases, V lost 5 bases, and 16 bases had no gene match. The CDR3 nucleotides read TGTGCCTTGTGGGGGGCCCAAACACCCCGGTTGGGCAAAAAAATCAAGGTATTT. This codes for CALWGAQTPRLGKKIKVF.

Many counts were recorded for this clone. The V call is TRGV9, the J call TRGJP. Losses at the gene ends were 2 bases for V and 6 bases for J; bases not matched to a gene: 10. The CDR3 length is 18 residues. Per the germline V gene, CDR1 is GITISATS and CDR2 is ISYDGTV (reference sequence). The CDR3 sequence: CALWEAQSRELGKKIKVF. The CDR3 coding sequence is TGTGCCTTGTGGGAGGCTCAGAGTAGAGAGTTGGGCAAAAAAATCAAGGTATTT.

In its sample, this clone was seen many times. A read error is the likely source, as a far larger clone sits one nucleotide away. The sample carries other DNA sequences with the same CDR3. The chain recombines TRGV9 with TRGJP. Germline CDR1 and CDR2: GITISATS and ISYDGTV (reference sequence). The V gene end was trimmed by 2 bases and the J gene end by 13 bases; junction bases not matched to a gene: 8. This CDR3 is built from 15 residues. The CDR3 coding sequence is TGTGCCTTGTGGGAGGATCGGTTAGGCAAAAAAATCAAGGTATTT. Amino acids: CALWEDRLGKKIKVF.

As regards this clone: A much larger clone lies one base from this, so it may be a read error. The chain links TRGV2 to TRGJP1. TCRdb records no J gene; here it was assigned by comparing the DNA to germline. The CDR3 extends over 18 amino acids. The germline V gene has CDR1 EGSNGY and CDR2 YDSYNSKV. This CDR3 reads CATWDELMLYTTGWFKIF. The CDR3 nucleotides read TGTGCTACCTGGGACGAGCTAATGCTATATACCACTGGTTGGTTCAAGATATTT.

This clone has only a few counts. The mismatch at residue 9 between this DNA's translation and the TCRdb protein of a much larger clone likely reflects a read error; the protein shown is translated from the DNA. The V gene is TRGV9, but the J gene lacks a call. CDR1 is GITISATS, CDR2 ISYDGTV, per germline (reference sequence). There are 11 residues in the CDR3. This CDR3 is CALWEVRRALF. The CDR3 coding sequence is TGTGCCTTGTGGGAGGTGCGGAGAGCGCTCTTT.

There are many counts of this clone. It is likely a read error: a sequence one base away is far more abundant. The same CDR3 arises from other DNA sequences in this sample as well. CDR3 in DNA: TGTGCCTTGTGGGAGGTGAATTATTATAAGAAGCTCTTT. Translated: CALWEVNYYKKLF. The genes are TRGV9 and TRGJ1 or TRGJ2. Germline assignment: CDR1 GITISATS and CDR2 ISYDGTV (reference sequence). The CDR3 consists of 13 residues.

There are a few counts of this clone. The chain has TRGV4 and TRGJP2. Assignment of the J gene here rests on matching the DNA to germline, because TCRdb gives none. V gave up 0 bases and J gave up 3 bases; unmatched junction bases: 10. Germline V gene lookup returns CDR1 EGSTGY and CDR2 YDSYTSSV. The CDR3 contains 17 residues. For the CDR3, the DNA is TGTGCCACCTGGGATGGGCGTGGGGTGGGTAGTGATTGGATCAAGACGTTT. Its protein product is CATWDGRGVGSDWIKTF.

This clone was found a few times. For this DNA, TCRdb reports the protein of a much larger clone, which diverges at residue 3, most likely from a read error; the protein presented here is translated directly from the DNA. CDR3 nucleotide sequence: TGTGCCTCGTGGGAGATCCTCCATTATTATAAGAAACTCTTT. This translates into CASWEILHYYKKLF. The chain recombines TRGV9 with TRGJ1 or TRGJ2. No J gene was available from TCRdb, and it was assigned here by a germline match of the DNA. In germline, CDR1 is GITISATS, CDR2 ISYDGTV (reference sequence). The CDR3 consists of 14 residues.

The sample holds many counts of this clone. The amino acid sequence in TCRdb belongs to a much larger clone and departs from this DNA's translation at residue 8, likely a sequencing read error; the sequence shown is translated from the DNA. The rearrangement links TRGV9 to TRGJ1 or TRGJ2. J lost 4 bases, V lost 3 bases, and 9 bases had no gene match. The germline V gene has CDR1 GITISATS and CDR2 ISYDGTV (reference sequence). There are 14 residues in the CDR3. CDR3 in DNA: TGTGCCTTGTGGGAGCCGCTCTGCTATTATAAGAAACTCTTT. It is translated as CALWEPLCYYKKLF.

Relative to its sample, this clone is medium-sized. This sample also contains other DNA sequences that code for the same CDR3. The rearrangement joins TRGV3 to TRGJ1 or TRGJ2. Germline V CDR1 and CDR2: VTNTFY, YDVSTARD (reference sequence). Trimming took 0 bases from V and 0 from J; bases not matched to a gene: 2. This CDR3 is built from 14 residues. This CDR3 reads CATWDRLNYYKKLF. Here the CDR3 DNA reads TGTGCCACCTGGGACAGGCTGAATTATTATAAGAAACTCTTT.

This clone was found many times. In the same sample, other DNA sequences code for this CDR3. The chain uses TRGV3 and TRGJ1 or TRGJ2. V was clipped by 0 bases and J by 3 bases; unmatched bases: 2. Germline V gene lookup returns CDR1 VTNTFY and CDR2 YDVSTARD (reference sequence). The CDR3 covers 13 residues. Here the CDR3 DNA reads TGTGCCACCTGGGACAGGCCTTATTATAAGAAACTCTTT. Translating it yields CATWDRPYYKKLF.

Regarding this clone: A far larger clone differs by one base, so this is likely a read error. Other DNA sequences of this sample code for an identical CDR3. The chain joins TRGV9 to TRGJ1 or TRGJ2. No J gene was available from TCRdb, and it was assigned here by a germline match of the DNA. CDR1 GITISATS and CDR2 ISYDGTV come from the germline V gene (reference sequence). Unmatched junction bases numbered 10, after V lost 1 base and J lost 4 bases. The CDR3 is 15 residues long. As DNA, the CDR3 is TGTGCCTTGTGGGAGGTATCCATCCAATATTATAAGAAACTCTTT. Amino acid sequence: CALWEVSIQYYKKLF.